This note documents a single T cell receptor (beta chain) sequence. As yet, its antigen is unknown. Trimming shortened V by 1 base and J by 4 bases, and 17 bases separated the two germline ends. The CDR3 extends over 16 amino acids. The germline V gene has CDR1 MGHRA and CDR2 YSYEKL. The data originate from a study of OX40 agonist ivuxolimab in advanced cancers. Libraries were prepared by immunoSEQ multiplex PCR; TCRdb keeps only in-frame clonotypes and omits some of them. Of 35,000 to 45,000 clones in the sample, approximately 80% were seen once. Findings and limits, study-wide: The antigens recognized by the expanded peripheral T cells, that is their antigen specificity, were not determined.

With baseline, cycle 4 day 1, and cycle 7 day 1 as timepoints, blood was sampled. The sequenced sample was CD4+ or CD8+ T cells sorted from blood, obtained in a trial of the OX40 agonist ivuxolimab. The clonotype comes from an adult with an advanced solid tumor such as melanoma, head and neck, liver or kidney cancer. The chain employs TRBV4-1 and TRBJ2-7, with D perhaps assigned TRBD1 or TRBD2 (5 bases each). The CDR3 nucleotides are TGCGCCAGCAGCCAAGCCTTCCCGGGACGGAGTTACGAGCAGTACTTC. As protein: CASSQAFPGRSYEQYF.